This TCR beta chain was captured in a study of regulatory T cells in long-lasting Graves disease. The V end was cut by 1 base, the J end by 8 bases, with 5 bases between. The CDR3 loop spans 11 amino acids. Per germline, CDR1 LGHDT and CDR2 YNNKEL (reference sequence). This clonotype appeared many times. Sample time point: newly diagnosed GD, antithyroid drugs for less than 3 months. The TCR library used RNA extracted from PBMCs. Arm-PCR of CDR3 regions and iRepertoire HTBI primers were the basis on which TCR beta libraries were built. Each CDR3 protein gets one entry after TCRdb re-called the multiplex PCR reads with MiXCR. Seen here are about 430,000 distinct CDR3 sequences, 15% observed once, and the top ten hold about 8.3%. The sample also formed part of further work on T cells in Graves' hyperthyroidism and ophthalmopathy.

This TCR was recovered from a woman in her 40s with Graves disease. The V and J genes are TRBV3-1 and TRBJ1-1; D remains unclear. The sequences come from peripheral blood mononuclear cells (PBMCs), collected at new diagnosis, from a patient treated with antithyroid drugs. The CDR3 is CASSQGFEAFF. The CDR3 region has the DNA TGTGCCAGCAGCCAAGGGTTCGAAGCTTTCTTT.